The 3 T cell receptor beta chains listed next were all sequenced from one sample in a study of PD-1 blockade in classical Hodgkin lymphoma. All patients experienced relapse after autologous stem cell transplantation, and brentuximab vedotin exposure was variable. Assay used: immunoSEQ multiplex PCR; TCRdb lists only in-frame clones, some missing. The table records 11,000 to 15,000 clones, about 80% of them present only once. The specimen was peripheral blood mononuclear cells (PBMCs), collected at baseline. Receptor source: a human donor with classical Hodgkin lymphoma.

The chain employs TRBV7-2 and TRBJ2-7; 8 positions match TRBD2. The germline V gene has CDR1 SGHTA and CDR2 FQGNSA. V was pared by 5 bases and J by 6 bases, with 9 bases of the junction left unmatched. The CDR3 contains 14 residues. As DNA, the CDR3 is TGTGCCAGCAGCCCAAGCGGGGGATACCTCGAGCAGTACTTC. As protein: CASSPSGGYLEQYF.

The rearrangement joins TRBV28 to TRBJ1-1, with TRBD1 matching 7 bases. From germline, CDR1 is MDHEN and CDR2 SYDVKM. V gave up 4 bases and J gave up 8 bases; unmatched junction bases: 13. The CDR3 consists of 15 residues. CDR3 DNA sequence: TGTGCCAGCAGTTCGGGAGAGACAGGGAAGTACGAAGCTTTCTTT. It yields the protein CASSSGETGKYEAFF.

The rearrangement joins TRBV4-1 to TRBJ2-5, with 10 bases fitting TRBD2. This CDR3 spans 15 amino acids. CDR1 and CDR2 from the germline V gene are MGHRA and YSYEKL. J was trimmed by 1 base and V by 3 bases; bases with no gene match: 2. DNA of the CDR3: TGCGCCAGCAGCCACAGACTAGCGGGCCAAGAGACCCAGTACTTC. It encodes CASSHRLAGQETQYF.